This T cell receptor beta chain was captured in a study of T cell responses to AZD1222 COVID-19 vaccine. V lost 5 bases, J lost 2 bases, and 12 bases lay in between. Germline CDR1 and CDR2: MDHEN and SYDVKM. This CDR3 is 14 amino acids long. Concerning this clone itself: Antigen specificity is unknown.

Clones were sequenced by immunoSEQ multiplex PCR, and TCRdb holds only the in-frame ones, with some missing. The data show around 100,000 clones, around nine tenths seen once. Whole-study results and caveats: Only five to seven AZD1222 recipients were seropositive at baseline. There were repertoire samples only from the period after the peak T cell response. The donors showed a predominance of white British ancestry and of females, with possible underestimation of clonal diversity.

Second doses at about 4 or about 12 weeks were pooled. The chain combines TRBV28 with TRBJ1-2; D might be TRBD1 (5 bases). The sequence derives from an adult who received the AZD1222 COVID-19 vaccine. This specimen was peripheral blood, taken 28 days after the second AZD1222 dose. The CDR3 DNA sequence: TGTGCCAGCAGTCTAGTGACAGACAACTATGGCTACACCTTC. Its translation is CASSLVTDNYGYTF.